This T cell receptor (beta chain) stems from a study of molecular identifiers for immune sequencing clone quantification. A few counts support this clonotype. The V end lost 3 bases, the J end lost 1 base, and 10 bases lay between the germline ends. The CDR3 loop spans 13 amino acids. Germline V gene lookup returns CDR1 GTSNPN and CDR2 SVGIG (reference sequence). Sorting isolated naive CD8 T cells as CD8+CD4-CCR7+CD45RA+ events. Previously described methods and listed TCR primers produced bulk TCR libraries. TCRdb fed the PCR reads into MiXCR, producing one record per CDR3 protein. The top ten hold around 0.76% of the sample, which has about 320,000 distinct CDR3 sequences, about 22% seen once.

The specimen sequenced was naive CD8+ T cells from blood, with Jurkat cell RNA spiked in. Subset here: FACS-sorted CD8+CD4-CCR7+CD45RA+ naive T cells. This rearrangement joins TRBV30 to TRBJ2-7; no firm D call. The source is a human donor in good health. Some libraries in this study had Jurkat cell RNA spiked in. CDR3 DNA sequence: TGTGCCTGGAGGTACCTCGGGTCCTACGAGCAGTACTTC. It translates to CAWRYLGSYEQYF. The entire variable domain, with the rest obtained from reference TRBV30 and TRBJ2-7, is as follows: SQTIHQWPATLVQPVGSPLSLECTVEGTSNPNLYWYRQAAGRGLQLLFYSVGIGQISSEVPQNLSASRPQDRQFILSSKKLLLSDSGFYLCAWRYLGSYEQYFGPGTRLTVT.